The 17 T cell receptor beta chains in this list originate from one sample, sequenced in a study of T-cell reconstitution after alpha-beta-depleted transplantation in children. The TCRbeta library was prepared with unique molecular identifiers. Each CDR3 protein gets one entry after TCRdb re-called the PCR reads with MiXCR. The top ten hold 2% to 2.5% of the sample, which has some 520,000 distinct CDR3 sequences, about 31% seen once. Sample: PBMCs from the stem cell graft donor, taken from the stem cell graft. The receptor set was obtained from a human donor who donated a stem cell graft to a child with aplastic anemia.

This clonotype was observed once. This CDR3 reads CASSSRQVGEKLFF. CDR3 in DNA: TGTGCCAGCAGCTCGCGACAGGTTGGCGAAAAACTGTTTTTT. The genes are TRBV11-2 and TRBJ1-4; perhaps TRBD1 as D (6 bases). There are 14 residues in the CDR3. Between the trimmed V and J ends, which lost 4 bases and 8 bases, there was a span of 14 bases. The germline V gene encodes CDR1 SGHAT and CDR2 FQNNGV.

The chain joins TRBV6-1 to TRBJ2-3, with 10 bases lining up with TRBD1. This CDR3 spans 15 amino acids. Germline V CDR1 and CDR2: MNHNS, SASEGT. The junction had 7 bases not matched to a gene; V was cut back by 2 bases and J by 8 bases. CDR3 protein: CASSELGQGTFTQYF. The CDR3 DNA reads TGTGCCAGCAGTGAACTGGGACAGGGGACGTTTACGCAGTATTTT.

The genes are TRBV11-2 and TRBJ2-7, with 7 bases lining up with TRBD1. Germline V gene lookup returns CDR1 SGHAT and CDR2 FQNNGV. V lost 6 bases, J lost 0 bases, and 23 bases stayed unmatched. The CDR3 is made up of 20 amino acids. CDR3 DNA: TGTGCCAGCAGACCAGACAGGGAAACGCCGCGTTGCAGGAGCTCCTACGAGCAGTACGTC. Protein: CASRPDRETPRCRSSYEQYV.

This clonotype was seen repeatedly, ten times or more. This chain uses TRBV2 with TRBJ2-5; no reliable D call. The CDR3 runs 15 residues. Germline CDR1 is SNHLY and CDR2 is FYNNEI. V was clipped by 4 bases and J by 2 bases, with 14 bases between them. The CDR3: CASSVRARTQETQYF. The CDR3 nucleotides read TGTGCCAGCAGTGTTAGGGCCAGAACACAAGAGACCCAGTACTTC.

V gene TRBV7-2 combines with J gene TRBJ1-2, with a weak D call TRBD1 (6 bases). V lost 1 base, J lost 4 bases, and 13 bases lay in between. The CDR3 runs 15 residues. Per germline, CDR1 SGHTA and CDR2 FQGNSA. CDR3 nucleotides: TGTGCCAGCAGCTTAGAGGCAGGGGTGGGCTATGGCTACACCTTC. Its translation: CASSLEAGVGYGYTF.

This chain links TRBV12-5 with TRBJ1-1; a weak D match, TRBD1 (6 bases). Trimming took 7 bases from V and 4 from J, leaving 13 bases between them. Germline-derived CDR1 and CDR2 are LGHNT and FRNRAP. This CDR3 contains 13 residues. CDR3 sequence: CASVPQGGTEAFF. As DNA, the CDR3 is TGTGCTAGTGTCCCCCAAGGGGGCACTGAAGCTTTCTTT.

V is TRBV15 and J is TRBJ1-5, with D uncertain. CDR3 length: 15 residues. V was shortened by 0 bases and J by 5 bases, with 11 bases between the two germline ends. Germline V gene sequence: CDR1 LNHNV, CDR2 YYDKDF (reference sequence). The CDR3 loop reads CATSRDPLLDQPQHF. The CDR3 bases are TGTGCCACCAGCAGAGATCCCCTTTTAGATCAGCCCCAGCATTTT. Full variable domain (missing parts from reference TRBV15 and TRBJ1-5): DAMVIQNPRYQVTQFGKPVTLSCSQTLNHNVMYWYQQKSSQAPKLLFHYYDKDFNNEADTPDNFQSRRPNTSFCFLDIRSPGLGDTAMYLCATSRDPLLDQPQHFGDGTRLSIL.

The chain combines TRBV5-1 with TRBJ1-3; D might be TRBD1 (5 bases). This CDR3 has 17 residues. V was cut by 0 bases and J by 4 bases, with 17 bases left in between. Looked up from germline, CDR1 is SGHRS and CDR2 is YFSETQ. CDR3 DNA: TGCGCCAGCAGCTTGGACGCATCAGGGTTAGGAGGAAACACCATATATTTT. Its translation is CASSLDASGLGGNTIYF. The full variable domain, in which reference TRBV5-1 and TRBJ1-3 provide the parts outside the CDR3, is KAGVTQTPRYLIKTRGQQVTLSCSPISGHRSVSWYQQTPGQGLQFLFEYFSETQRNKGNFPGRFSGRQFSNSRSEMNVSTLELGDSALYLCASSLDASGLGGNTIYFGEGSWLTVV.

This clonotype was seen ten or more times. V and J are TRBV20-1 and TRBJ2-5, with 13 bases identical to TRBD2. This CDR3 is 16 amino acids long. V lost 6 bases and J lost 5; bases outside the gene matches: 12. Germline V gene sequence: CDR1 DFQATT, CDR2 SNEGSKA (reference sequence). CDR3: CSASGTSGKSSETQYF. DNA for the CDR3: TGCAGTGCGTCCGGGACTAGCGGGAAGTCATCGGAGACCCAGTACTTC.

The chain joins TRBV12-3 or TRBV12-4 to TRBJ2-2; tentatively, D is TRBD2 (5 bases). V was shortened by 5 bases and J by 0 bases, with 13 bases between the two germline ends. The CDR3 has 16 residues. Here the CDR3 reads CASSPLGRANTGELFF. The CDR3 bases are TGTGCCAGCAGTCCCCTTGGGCGGGCGAACACCGGGGAGCTGTTTTTT.

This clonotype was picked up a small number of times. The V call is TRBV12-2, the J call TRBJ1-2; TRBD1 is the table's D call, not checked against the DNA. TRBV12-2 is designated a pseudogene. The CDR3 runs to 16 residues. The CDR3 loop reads CASRRQGGQGRHGYTF. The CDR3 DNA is TGTGCAAGTCGCCGACAGGGAGGTCAGGGTCGACATGGCTACACCTTC.

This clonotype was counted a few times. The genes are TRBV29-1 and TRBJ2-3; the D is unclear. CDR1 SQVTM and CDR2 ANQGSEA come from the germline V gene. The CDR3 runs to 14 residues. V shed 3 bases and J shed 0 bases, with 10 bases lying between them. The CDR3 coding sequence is TGCAGCGTTGATAGGAAGGGCAGCACAGATACGCAGTATTTT. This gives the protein CSVDRKGSTDTQYF.

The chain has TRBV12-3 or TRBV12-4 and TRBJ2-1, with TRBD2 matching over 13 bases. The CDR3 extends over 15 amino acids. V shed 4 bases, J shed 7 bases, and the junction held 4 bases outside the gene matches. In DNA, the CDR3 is TGTGCCAGCAGTTCCCGGGGACTAGCGGGAAATGAGCAGTTCTTC. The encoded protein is CASSSRGLAGNEQFF.

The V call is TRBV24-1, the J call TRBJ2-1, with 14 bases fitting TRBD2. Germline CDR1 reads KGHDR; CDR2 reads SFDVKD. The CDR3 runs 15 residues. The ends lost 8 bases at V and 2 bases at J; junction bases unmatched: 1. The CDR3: CATMGLAGAYNEQFF. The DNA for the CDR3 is TGTGCCACCATGGGACTAGCGGGAGCCTACAATGAGCAGTTCTTC.

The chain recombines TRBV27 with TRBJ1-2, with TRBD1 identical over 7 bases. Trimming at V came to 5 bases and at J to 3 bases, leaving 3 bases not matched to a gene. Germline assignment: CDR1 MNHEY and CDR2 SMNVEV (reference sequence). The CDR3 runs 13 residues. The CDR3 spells CASSTDRDYGYTF. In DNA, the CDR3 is TGTGCCAGCAGTACCGACAGGGACTATGGCTACACCTTC.

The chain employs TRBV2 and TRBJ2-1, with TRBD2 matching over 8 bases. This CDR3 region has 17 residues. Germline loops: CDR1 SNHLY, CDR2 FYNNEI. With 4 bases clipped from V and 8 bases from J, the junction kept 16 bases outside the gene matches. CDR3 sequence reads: CASSGASGLPATDEQFF. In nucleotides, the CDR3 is TGTGCCAGCAGTGGGGCTAGCGGGTTGCCGGCTACGGATGAGCAGTTCTTC.

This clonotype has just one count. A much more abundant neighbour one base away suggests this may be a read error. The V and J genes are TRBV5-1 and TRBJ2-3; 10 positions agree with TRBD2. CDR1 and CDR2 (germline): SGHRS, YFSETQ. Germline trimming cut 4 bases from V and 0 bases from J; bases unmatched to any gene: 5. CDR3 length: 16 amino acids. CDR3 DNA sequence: TGCGCCAGCAGCCCGGAACTAGCGGGGAGCACAGATACGCAGTATTTT. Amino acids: CASSPELAGSTDTQYF.